This TCR beta chain appears in the sequencing data of a study of Tregs in tolerant kidney transplant recipients. Clones were read by immunoSEQ multiplex PCR, and TCRdb kept only the in-frame ones, dropping some. The data hold some 90,000 clones, with just over 90% observed a single time. This CDR3 spans 12 amino acids. The germline V gene encodes CDR1 SQVTM and CDR2 ANQGSEA. The V end lost 4 bases, the J end lost 5 bases, and 9 bases lay between the germline ends. Sequencing was carried out using CD8+ T cells from blood. The receptor comes from a human donor in good health. This chain uses TRBV29-1 with TRBJ2-1; D possibly corresponds to TRBD2 (6 bases). CDR3 protein: CSVVGGDNEQFF. In DNA form, the CDR3 reads TGCAGCGTTGTAGGCGGGGACAATGAGCAGTTCTTC.